What follows are 18 T cell receptor beta chains derived from one specimen sequenced in a study of human T cells and chemical hapten exposure. Using its own MiXCR run on the RACE reads, TCRdb lists one record per CDR3 protein. The sample yields fewer than 55,000 distinct CDR3 sequences, 9% to 10% seen once. The time point: patch test 3, about 24 weeks after DPC sensitization. Treatment described: therapeutic diphenylcyclopropenone sensitization with weekly scalp DPC. The sequencing here drew on whole blood, taken in connection with sensitization to the hapten diphenylcyclopropenone (DPC). The receptor set was obtained from a woman aged 35 to 49 with alopecia areata. Some clones in this sample may be carry-over from other donors' samples.

This clonotype has at least ten counts. The chain recombines TRBV20-1 with TRBJ2-3; 13 positions agree with TRBD2. CDR3 size: 11 residues. V was clipped by 6 bases and J by 15 bases; unmatched bases: 6. Germline assignment: CDR1 DFQATT and CDR2 SNEGSKA (reference sequence). DNA of the CDR3: TGCAGTGCAGAACTAGCGGGGGGGCCCTATTTT. Its translation: CSAELAGGPYF.

This clonotype was seen a few times. The CDR3 is CASSLDAPVTDTQYF. The CDR3 nucleotides are TGTGCCAGCAGCTTGGATGCTCCAGTAACAGATACGCAGTATTTT. This chain connects TRBV5-5 to TRBJ2-3; D gene unclear. Trimming cost V 0 bases and J 3 bases, with 11 bases left between them. The CDR3 totals 15 residues. Germline V CDR1 and CDR2: SGHKS, YYEKEE (reference sequence).

This clonotype was observed many times. The J gene is TRBJ1-5, the V gene TRBV20-1, with unresolved D. Trimming left V 0 bases short and J 6 bases short, with 12 bases between. The CDR3 totals 14 residues. CDR1 and CDR2 from the germline V gene are DFQATT and SNEGSKA (reference sequence). CDR3 amino acids: CSARDRGGGQPQHF. CDR3 sequence (DNA): TGCAGTGCTAGAGATCGAGGTGGAGGTCAGCCCCAGCATTTT.

There are a few counts of this clonotype. V is TRBV27 and J is TRBJ1-6; D remains unclear. CDR1 and CDR2 (germline): MNHEY, SMNVEV (reference sequence). V gave up 6 bases and J gave up 6 bases, with 18 bases separating them. This CDR3 has 16 residues. CDR3 sequence: CASSLLLAGFNSPLHF. In nucleotides, the CDR3 is TGTGCCAGCAGCCTGCTACTAGCGGGCTTTAATTCACCCCTCCACTTT.

The chain carries TRBV7-9 and TRBJ2-5; TRBD2 is a possible D gene (5 bases). Germline V CDR1 and CDR2: SEHNR, FQNEAQ (reference sequence). This CDR3 region has 13 residues. The V and J ends lost 3 bases and 5 bases respectively, with 10 bases between them. CDR3 region: CASSFRPGETQYF. Written as DNA, the CDR3 is TGTGCCAGCAGCTTTAGACCGGGGGAGACCCAGTACTTC.

This clonotype has only a few counts. The chain is built from TRBV6-6 and TRBJ2-5; tentatively, D is TRBD1 (6 bases). V dropped 5 bases and J dropped 6 bases, with 16 bases sitting between them. Germline V gene data show CDR1 as MNHNY and CDR2 as SVGAGI (reference sequence). The CDR3 totals 14 residues. CDR3 DNA: TGTGCCAGCAGTGCGGTGACAGGTTCCAAGACCCAGTACTTC. This translates into CASSAVTGSKTQYF.

This clonotype has a count of ten or more. The chain carries TRBV5-1 and TRBJ2-3; 7 nucleotides align to TRBD1. V trimming: 0 bases; J trimming: 5 bases; junction bases outside the gene matches: 3. The CDR3 is 14 residues long. Germline CDR1 and CDR2: SGHRS and YFSETQ. The DNA for the CDR3 is TGCGCCAGCAGCTTGGGGGACAGCCAAGATACGCAGTATTTT. This codes for CASSLGDSQDTQYF. The variable domain in full, with the rest retrieved from reference TRBV5-1 and TRBJ2-3, is KAGVTQTPRYLIKTRGQQVTLSCSPISGHRSVSWYQQTPGQGLQFLFEYFSETQRNKGNFPGRFSGRQFSNSRSEMNVSTLELGDSALYLCASSLGDSQDTQYFGPGTRLTVL.

This clonotype was seen a few times. The rearrangement joins TRBV5-1 to TRBJ2-1; 9 positions match TRBD2. V shed 3 bases and J 3 bases; nucleotides not matched to a gene: 1. In germline, CDR1 is SGHRS, CDR2 YFSETQ. This CDR3 is built from 14 residues. CDR3 protein: CASSWTSVYNEQFF. The CDR3, as DNA: TGCGCCAGCAGCTGGACTAGCGTCTACAATGAGCAGTTCTTC.

There are many counts of this clonotype. This rearrangement joins TRBV29-1 to TRBJ2-7; D gene unclear. This CDR3 spans 11 amino acids. From germline, CDR1 is SQVTM and CDR2 ANQGSEA. Trimming took 7 bases from V and 0 from J, leaving 7 bases between them. CDR3 sequence reads: CSGRNSYEQYF. The CDR3 DNA reads as TGCAGCGGAAGAAACTCCTACGAGCAGTACTTC.

Many counts were recorded for this clonotype. The V gene is TRBV7-9, the J gene TRBJ1-1; 11 positions match TRBD1. Losses at the gene ends were 5 bases for V and 5 bases for J; bases not matched to a gene: 19. This CDR3 contains 19 residues. The germline gives CDR1 SEHNR, CDR2 FQNEAQ (reference sequence). For the CDR3, the DNA is TGTGCCAGCAGCAACCCCTCGAGCGGCGGGACAGGGGGAGGGACTGAAGCTTTCTTT. Its translation: CASSNPSSGGTGGGTEAFF. The variable domain in full, completed from reference TRBV7-9 and TRBJ1-1, reads DTGVSQNPRHKITKRGQNVTFRCDPISEHNRLYWYRQTLGQGPEFLTYFQNEAQLEKSRLLSDRFSAERPKGSFSTLEIQRTEQGDSAMYLCASSNPSSGGTGGGTEAFFGQGTRLTVV.

This clonotype occurred a few times. The chain is built from TRBV30 and TRBJ1-6; D remains ambiguous. Germline V gives CDR1 GTSNPN, CDR2 SVGIG (reference sequence). Trimming shortened V by 1 base and J by 3 bases, and 7 bases separated the two germline ends. CDR3 length: 14 residues. The CDR3 spells CAWSEGLYNSPLHF. In DNA form, the CDR3 reads TGTGCCTGGAGTGAAGGGCTCTATAATTCACCCCTCCACTTT.

V and J are TRBV28 and TRBJ1-3; 7 bases are a match to TRBD1. The germline V gene encodes CDR1 MDHEN and CDR2 SYDVKM. The CDR3 covers 17 residues. With 2 bases clipped from V and 4 bases from J, the junction kept 11 bases outside the gene matches. CDR3 amino acids: CASSLAGNRGAGNTIYF. Written as DNA, the CDR3 is TGTGCCAGCAGTTTAGCTGGAAACAGGGGAGCGGGAAACACCATATATTTT.

This clonotype was recorded at least ten times. The chain uses TRBV6-2 or TRBV6-3 and TRBJ1-5, with D tentatively TRBD1 (5 bases). Trimming took 7 bases from V and 1 from J, leaving 14 bases between them. There are 15 residues in the CDR3. Germline assignment: CDR1 MNHEY and CDR2 SVGEGT. In nucleotides, the CDR3 is TGTGCCAGCAACGCGCCGGGACGGAGCAATCAGCCCCAGCATTTT. Its protein is CASNAPGRSNQPQHF.

J is TRBJ2-1 and V is TRBV18, with 12 positions matching TRBD2. With 0 bases clipped from V and 3 bases from J, the junction kept 9 bases outside the gene matches. From germline, CDR1 is KGHSH and CDR2 LQKENI. CDR3 length: 19 residues. Here the CDR3 reads CASSPPWLAGGPFYNEQFF. In nucleotides, the CDR3 is TGTGCCAGCTCACCACCGTGGCTAGCGGGGGGGCCGTTCTACAATGAGCAGTTCTTC.

This chain links TRBV12-5 with TRBJ1-5; tentative D call: TRBD1 (6 bases). The CDR3 sequence is 17 residues long. V gave up 1 base and J gave up 0 bases, with 13 bases separating them. Per germline, CDR1 LGHNT and CDR2 FRNRAP. This CDR3 is CASGLGEQGYSNQPQHF. CDR3 in DNA: TGTGCTAGTGGTTTGGGAGAACAGGGATATAGCAATCAGCCCCAGCATTTT.

V usage is TRBV27 and J usage is TRBJ1-6; unclear D gene. This CDR3 has 14 residues. The V gene's germline CDR1 is MNHEY and CDR2 SMNVEV (reference sequence). Deletions cut 0 bases from V and 5 bases from J, with 5 bases between. CDR3 in DNA: TGTGCCAGCAGTTTATCAGATAATAATTCACCCCTCCACTTT. It is translated as CASSLSDNNSPLHF.

This clonotype was counted only a few times. The rearrangement links TRBV11-2 to TRBJ2-3; 8 bases match TRBD2. The CDR3 is 16 amino acids. CDR1 SGHAT and CDR2 FQNNGV come from the germline V gene. V shed 6 bases and J 7 bases; nucleotides not matched to a gene: 15. As DNA, the CDR3 is TGTGCCAGCAGTCGACATGGGACTAGTCGGGCGAATACGCAGTATTTT. It encodes CASSRHGTSRANTQYF.

The rearrangement joins TRBV6-1 to TRBJ2-7; 11 nucleotides match TRBD1. The CDR3 covers 15 residues. With 4 bases clipped from V and 0 bases from J, the junction kept 2 bases outside the gene matches. Germline V gene data show CDR1 as MNHNS and CDR2 as SASEGT. For the CDR3, the DNA is TGTGCCAGCAGTGCCGGGACAGGGGGCTCCTACGAGCAGTACTTC. Translated, it gives CASSAGTGGSYEQYF.